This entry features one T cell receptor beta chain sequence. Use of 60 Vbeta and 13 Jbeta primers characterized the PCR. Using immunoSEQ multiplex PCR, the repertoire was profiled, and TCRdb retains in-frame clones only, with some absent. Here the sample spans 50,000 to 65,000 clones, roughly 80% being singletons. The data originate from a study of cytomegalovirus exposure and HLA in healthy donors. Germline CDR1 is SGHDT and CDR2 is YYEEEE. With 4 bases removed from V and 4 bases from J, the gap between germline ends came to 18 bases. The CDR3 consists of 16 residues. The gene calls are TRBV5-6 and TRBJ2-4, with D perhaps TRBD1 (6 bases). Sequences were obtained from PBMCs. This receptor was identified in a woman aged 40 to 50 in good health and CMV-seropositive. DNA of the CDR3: TGTGCCAGCAGCGAGAGTCCGACAGGACATAAAAACATTCAGTACTTC. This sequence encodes CASSESPTGHKNIQYF.